This record looks at one T cell receptor beta chain sequence and its context. This sample stems from a study of blood T cell repertoires in COVID-19. Using immunoSEQ multiplex PCR, the repertoire was profiled, and TCRdb retains in-frame clones only, with some absent. The repertoire includes just over 250,000 clones, around 90% of them detected once, and less than 5% sits in the top ten. This CDR3 spans 13 amino acids. V trimming: 6 bases; J trimming: 6 bases; junction bases outside the gene matches: 8. CDR1 and CDR2 from the germline V gene are SGHDT and YYEEEE. The sequenced sample was peripheral blood. This TCR was sampled from a man aged 60 to 75 who had recovered from COVID-19. The chain uses TRBV5-6 and TRBJ1-2; 7 positions agree with TRBD1. The chain's CDR3 is CASNPLTGDGYTF. DNA of the CDR3: TGTGCCAGCAACCCTCTTACAGGGGATGGCTACACCTTC. The full variable domain, completed using reference TRBV5-6 and TRBJ1-2, is DAGVTQSPTHLIKTRGQQVTLRCSPKSGHDTVSWYQQALGQGPQFIFQYYEEEERQRGNFPDRFSGHQFPNYSSELNVNALLLGDSALYLCASNPLTGDGYTFGSGTRLTVV.